Reported below is one TCR beta chain. Its target is not known. This entry is derived from a study of shared clonotypes between healthy human individuals. Whole-study context: The study enrolled two women and a few men aged 18 to 49.

Both subsets, CD45RA+ naive and CD45RA-negative memory, were split from the CD4+ cells. Findings and caveats of the study: About 5% was the fraction of naive CD4 clonotypes found shared across several donors.

The authors loaded approximately 220 ng DNA, 25,000 to 30,000 T cell genomes, into sorted-subset replicate PCRs. Sequencing was performed with immunoSEQ multiplex PCR; in TCRdb, only in-frame clones are kept and a portion is missing. Among a few million clones listed, roughly 93% were seen once. The CDR3 covers 18 residues. V lost 3 bases, J lost 2 bases, and 14 bases stayed unmatched. Per the germline V gene, CDR1 is PRHDT and CDR2 is FYEKMQ (reference sequence). The sample taken for sequencing was naive CD4+ T cells from PBMCs. Sample subset: CD45RA+ positively selected. The chain joins TRBV13 to TRBJ2-3; the match to TRBD2 covers 7 bases. This receptor was identified in a man aged 18 to 29 in good health. Some clones in this sample may be carry-over from other donors' samples. The CDR3 loop is CASSFRLASGGPTDTQYF. In DNA, the CDR3 is TGTGCCAGCAGCTTTCGCTTGGCTAGCGGAGGCCCCACAGATACGCAGTATTTT.